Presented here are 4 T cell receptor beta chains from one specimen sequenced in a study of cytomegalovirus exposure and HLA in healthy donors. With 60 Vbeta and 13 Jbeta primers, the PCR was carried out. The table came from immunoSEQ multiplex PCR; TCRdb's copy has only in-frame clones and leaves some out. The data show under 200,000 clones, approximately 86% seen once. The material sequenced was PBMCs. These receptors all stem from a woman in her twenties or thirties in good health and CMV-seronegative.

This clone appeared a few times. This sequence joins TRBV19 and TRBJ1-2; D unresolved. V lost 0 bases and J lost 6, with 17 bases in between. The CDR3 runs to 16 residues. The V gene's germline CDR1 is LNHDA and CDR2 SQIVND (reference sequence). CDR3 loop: CASSIDQDSWTNGYTF. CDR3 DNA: TGTGCCAGTAGTATAGATCAGGACTCCTGGACTAATGGCTACACCTTC.

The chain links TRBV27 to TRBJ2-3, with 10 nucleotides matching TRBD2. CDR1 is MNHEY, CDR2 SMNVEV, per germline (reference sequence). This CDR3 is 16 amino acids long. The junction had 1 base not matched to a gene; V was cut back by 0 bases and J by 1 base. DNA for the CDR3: TGTGCCAGCAGTTTATCCGGGACTAGCGGCACAGATACGCAGTATTTT. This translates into CASSLSGTSGTDTQYF.

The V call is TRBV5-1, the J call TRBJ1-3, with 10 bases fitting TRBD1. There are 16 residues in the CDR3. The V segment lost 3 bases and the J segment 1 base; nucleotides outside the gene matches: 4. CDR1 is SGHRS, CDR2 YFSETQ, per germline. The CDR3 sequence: CASSSGQGQSGNTIYF. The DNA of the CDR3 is TGCGCCAGCAGCTCGGGACAGGGGCAGTCTGGAAACACCATATATTTT.

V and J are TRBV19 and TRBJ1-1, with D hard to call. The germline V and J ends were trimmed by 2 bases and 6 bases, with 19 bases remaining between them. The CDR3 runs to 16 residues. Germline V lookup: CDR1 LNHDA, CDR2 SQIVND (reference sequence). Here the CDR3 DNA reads TGTGCCAGTAGTATATTTTGGGAGGGCGAGGTGGCTGAAGCTTTCTTT. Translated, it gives CASSIFWEGEVAEAFF.